This T cell receptor beta chain was captured by sequencing in a study of blood T cell repertoires in COVID-19. Measured with immunoSEQ multiplex PCR; TCRdb has only the in-frame clones, and not every one. The table shows 350,000 to 450,000 clones, with approximately 87% occurring only once. Per the germline V gene, CDR1 is SGDLS and CDR2 is YYNGEE. The junction had 5 bases not matched to a gene; V was cut back by 4 bases and J by 4 bases. CDR3 length: 15 residues. The sequenced sample was PBMCs or T cells enriched from blood (not recorded which). The V gene is TRBV9, the J gene TRBJ2-1; TRBD1 agrees at 10 bases. The TCR sequence derives from a man aged 35-49 years in a cohort exposed to, infected with or recovered from COVID-19 (not recorded which). CDR3 in amino acids: CASSPRDRGYNEQFF. For the CDR3, the DNA is TGTGCCAGCAGCCCGAGGGACAGGGGATACAATGAGCAGTTCTTC.